The clone carrying this TCR beta chain appeared many times. Its antigen is as yet unknown. These data are taken from a study of CD8 T cells in ankylosing spondylitis. Points from the study as a whole: Blood from ankylosing spondylitis patients appeared to carry a characteristic roughly eight-variant TCR beta motif.

TCRdb recomputed calls from the 5' RACE reads with MiXCR, one row per CDR3 protein. The sample consists of 450,000 to 550,000 distinct CDR3 sequences, about 5.2% of them appearing once. Input material: blood, either unsorted or a sorted T cell fraction (not recorded which). This TCR derives from a male donor with ankylosing spondylitis.

This CDR3 reads CASSLDGYSGNTIYF. The DNA of the CDR3 is TGTGCCAGCAGCTTAGACGGCTACTCTGGAAACACCATATATTTT. The rearrangement links TRBV7-8 to TRBJ1-3, with D unresolved. Trimming removed 1 base at V and 0 bases at J, with 7 bases between. CDR1 is SGHVS and CDR2 is FQNEAQ in the germline V gene. There are 15 residues in the CDR3.